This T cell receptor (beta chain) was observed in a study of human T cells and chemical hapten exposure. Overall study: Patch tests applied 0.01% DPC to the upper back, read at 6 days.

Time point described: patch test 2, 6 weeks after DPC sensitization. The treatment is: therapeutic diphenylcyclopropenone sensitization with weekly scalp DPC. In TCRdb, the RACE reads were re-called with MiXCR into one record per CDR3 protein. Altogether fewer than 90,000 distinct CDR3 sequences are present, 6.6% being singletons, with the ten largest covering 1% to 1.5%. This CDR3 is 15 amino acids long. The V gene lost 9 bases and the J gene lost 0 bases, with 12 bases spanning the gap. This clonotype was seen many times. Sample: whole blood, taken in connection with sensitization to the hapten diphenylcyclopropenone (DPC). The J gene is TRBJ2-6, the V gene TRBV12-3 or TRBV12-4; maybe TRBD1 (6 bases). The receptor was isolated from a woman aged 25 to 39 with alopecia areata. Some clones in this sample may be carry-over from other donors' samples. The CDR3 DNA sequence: TGTGCCAGTGACAGGAGAAACTCTGGGGCCAACGTCCTGACTTTC. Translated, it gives CASDRRNSGANVLTF.